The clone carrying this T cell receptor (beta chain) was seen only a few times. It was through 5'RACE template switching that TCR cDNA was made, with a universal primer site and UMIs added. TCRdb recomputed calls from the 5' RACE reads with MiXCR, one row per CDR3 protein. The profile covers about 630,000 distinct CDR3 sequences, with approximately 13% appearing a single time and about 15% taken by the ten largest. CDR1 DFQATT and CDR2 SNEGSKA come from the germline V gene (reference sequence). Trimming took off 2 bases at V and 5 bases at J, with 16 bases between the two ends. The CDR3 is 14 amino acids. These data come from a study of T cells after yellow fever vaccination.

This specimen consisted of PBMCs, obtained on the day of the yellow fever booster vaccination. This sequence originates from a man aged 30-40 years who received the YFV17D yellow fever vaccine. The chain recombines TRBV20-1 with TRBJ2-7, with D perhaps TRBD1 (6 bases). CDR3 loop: CSARTQGLSHEQYF. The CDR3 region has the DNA TGCAGTGCTAGAACACAGGGTTTGTCTCACGAGCAGTACTTC.